Below, 20 T cell receptor beta chains from the same sample are listed, as sequenced in a study of OX40 agonist ivuxolimab in advanced cancers. Sequenced by immunoSEQ multiplex PCR; TCRdb stores in-frame clones only, minus some. Of roughly 60,000 clones listed, around 80% are singletons. Sample: CD4+ or CD8+ T cells sorted from blood, taken in a trial of the OX40 agonist ivuxolimab. The receptors here all came from an adult with an advanced solid tumor such as melanoma, head and neck, liver or kidney cancer.

This chain links TRBV28 with TRBJ1-1; D call uncertain. V was pared by 7 bases and J by 7 bases, with 25 bases between. The CDR3 length is 16 residues. The V gene's germline CDR1 is MDHEN and CDR2 SYDVKM. The CDR3 region has the DNA TGTGCCAGCAAACCGCGGAGTTACGCCACCGCGGTTGAAGCTTTCTTT. Protein product: CASKPRSYATAVEAFF.

This chain uses TRBV19 with TRBJ2-6; 7 nucleotides match TRBD2. In germline, CDR1 is LNHDA, CDR2 SQIVND (reference sequence). V shed 5 bases, J shed 6 bases, and the junction held 13 bases outside the gene matches. This CDR3 comprises 17 residues. The CDR3 loop is CASSGRGVVLMANVLTF. In nucleotides, the CDR3 is TGTGCCAGTAGTGGCCGGGGGGTTGTTTTAATGGCCAACGTCCTGACTTTC. Together with reference TRBV19 and TRBJ2-6, the CDR3 gives the full variable domain: DGGITQSPKYLFRKEGQNVTLSCEQNLNHDAMYWYRQDPGQGLRLIYYSQIVNDFQKGDIAEGYSVSREKKESFPLTVTSAQKNPTAFYLCASSGRGVVLMANVLTFGAGSRLTVL.

The CDR3 sequence: CASRIYGQVIYEQYF. In DNA, the CDR3 is TGCGCCAGCAGGATTTATGGACAGGTGATATACGAGCAGTACTTC. The chain recombines TRBV5-1 with TRBJ2-7, with TRBD1 matching over 7 bases. The germline gives CDR1 SGHRS, CDR2 YFSETQ. The CDR3 is 15 residues long. The V gene end was trimmed by 5 bases and the J gene end by 4 bases; junction bases not matched to a gene: 12.

This clone appeared many times. The chain has TRBV7-9 and TRBJ1-2; D ambiguous. Germline V gene data show CDR1 as SEHNR and CDR2 as FQNEAQ (reference sequence). Trimming removed 1 base at V and 5 bases at J, with 5 bases between. This CDR3 region has 12 residues. The CDR3 nucleotides are TGTGCCAGCAGCTTAGTAGGGTATGGCTACACCTTC. Protein product: CASSLVGYGYTF.

The genes are TRBV27 and TRBJ2-3, with 7 bases identical to TRBD2. CDR1 is MNHEY, CDR2 SMNVEV, per germline (reference sequence). The CDR3 is 16 amino acids. The trim removed 5 bases at V and 0 bases at J, leaving 8 bases unmatched. The CDR3 is CASSVLATTSTDTQYF. The DNA for the CDR3 is TGTGCCAGCAGTGTACTAGCGACAACTAGCACAGATACGCAGTATTTT.

CDR3 sequence reads: CASSSMTGGTYEQYF. CDR3 coding DNA: TGTGCCAGCAGTTCTATGACAGGCGGCACCTACGAGCAGTACTTC. The chain is built from TRBV28 and TRBJ2-7; perhaps TRBD1 as D (6 bases). Trimming shortened V by 4 bases and J by 2 bases, and 15 bases separated the two germline ends. This CDR3 contains 15 residues. Germline CDR1 and CDR2: MDHEN and SYDVKM.

This chain links TRBV18 with TRBJ1-4; 10 nucleotides agree with TRBD1. The CDR3 has 14 amino acids. Germline V gives CDR1 KGHSH, CDR2 LQKENI. V dropped 6 bases and J dropped 7; count of bases not matched to a gene: 5. For the CDR3, the DNA is TGTGCCAGCTCCACCGGGACAGGGGCTGAAAAACTGTTTTTT. Its protein product is CASSTGTGAEKLFF.

This rearrangement joins TRBV6-5 to TRBJ1-5; 10 bases fit TRBD1. The V and J ends lost 6 bases and 7 bases, in that order; junction bases with no gene match: 9. Per the germline V gene, CDR1 is MNHEY and CDR2 is SVGAGI. CDR3 size: 15 residues. CDR3 region: CASSPDRGRRQPQHF. Written as DNA, the CDR3 is TGTGCCAGCAGCCCTGACAGGGGGCGCCGGCAGCCCCAGCATTTT.

The chain employs TRBV11-2 and TRBJ1-2, with D unclear. V was clipped by 5 bases and J by 6 bases, with 13 bases between them. Germline loops: CDR1 SGHAT, CDR2 FQNNGV. The CDR3 contains 13 residues. CDR3 residues: CASSVPGTHGYTF. CDR3 in DNA: TGTGCCAGCAGCGTCCCAGGTACCCATGGCTACACCTTC.

V gene TRBV5-1 combines with J gene TRBJ1-4, with 7 positions matching TRBD1. The CDR3 sequence is 17 residues long. Germline V gene data show CDR1 as SGHRS and CDR2 as YFSETQ. The trim removed 2 bases at V and 5 bases at J, leaving 12 bases unmatched. The DNA for the CDR3 is TGCGCCAGCAGCTTTGGGACAGCTAACCGCCCAAATGAAAAACTGTTTTTT. Protein sequence: CASSFGTANRPNEKLFF.

This chain links TRBV5-1 with TRBJ1-2; 12 bases align to TRBD1. CDR3 size: 16 residues. Losses at the gene ends were 4 bases for V and 8 bases for J; bases not matched to a gene: 12. Germline CDR1 is SGHRS and CDR2 is YFSETQ. This CDR3 reads CASSTDPGQGAGGYTF. The CDR3 DNA reads TGCGCCAGCAGCACGGACCCGGGACAGGGGGCTGGCGGCTACACCTTC.

Turning to this clone: The same CDR3 can be traced to other DNA sequences in this sample. The chain joins TRBV19 to TRBJ2-3; D uncertain. The V gene lost 3 bases and the J gene lost 1 base, with 5 bases spanning the gap. This CDR3 region has 13 residues. From germline, CDR1 is LNHDA and CDR2 SQIVND (reference sequence). The CDR3 region has the DNA TGTGCCAGTAGTATTTCTCGCACAGATACGCAGTATTTT. This sequence encodes CASSISRTDTQYF.

This chain links TRBV6-6 with TRBJ2-7, with unresolved D. Trimming left V 8 bases short and J 3 bases short, with 17 bases between. Germline CDR1 is MNHNY and CDR2 is SVGAGI (reference sequence). CDR3 length: 14 residues. The CDR3: CASPEGGQNYEQYF. Written as DNA, the CDR3 is TGTGCCAGCCCCGAAGGTGGGCAGAACTACGAGCAGTACTTC.

The rearrangement joins TRBV19 to TRBJ1-1; D unresolved. Between the trimmed V and J ends, which lost 0 bases and 6 bases, there was a span of 14 bases. The CDR3 length is 15 residues. Germline lookup yields CDR1 LNHDA and CDR2 SQIVND (reference sequence). The CDR3 DNA reads as TGTGCCAGTAGTATAGAGGCGGGCGGCCTATCTGAAGCTTTCTTT. Translated, it gives CASSIEAGGLSEAFF.

J is TRBJ2-1 and V is TRBV6-1; TRBD1 agrees at 9 bases. There are 17 residues in the CDR3. J was trimmed by 2 bases and V by 4 bases; bases with no gene match: 9. Germline V gene sequence: CDR1 MNHNS, CDR2 SASEGT. CDR3: CASSARQGEGTYNEQFF. DNA of the CDR3: TGTGCCAGCAGTGCCCGACAGGGGGAAGGGACCTACAATGAGCAGTTCTTC.

The V gene is TRBV7-9, the J gene TRBJ1-2; no reliable D call. From germline, CDR1 is SEHNR and CDR2 FQNEAQ (reference sequence). The CDR3 contains 14 residues. Trimming took off 0 bases at V and 2 bases at J, with 7 bases between the two ends. The CDR3 region has the DNA TGTGCCAGCAGCTTAGCGGGCCTAAACTATGGCTACACCTTC. Its protein product is CASSLAGLNYGYTF.

On this clone: Its ends do not fully match the called genes, so a read error is possible. V gene TRBV11-2 combines with J gene TRBJ2-3, with 11 bases identical to TRBD2. CDR1 is SGHAT, CDR2 FQNNGV, per germline. The CDR3 loop spans 15 amino acids. The DNA of the CDR3 is TGTGCCAGCAACTTAGCGGGGGGGCCAACAGATACGCAGTATTTT. It is translated as CASNLAGGPTDTQYF.

The chain employs TRBV7-3 and TRBJ2-1; 12 bases match TRBD2. J was trimmed by 4 bases and V by 4 bases; bases with no gene match: 5. The germline CDR1 and CDR2 sequences are SGHTA and FQGTGA. CDR3 length: 16 residues. DNA of the CDR3: TGTGCCAGCAGCTCCTCCGGACTAGCGGGGTACAATGAGCAGTTCTTC. Its translation: CASSSSGLAGYNEQFF. The whole variable domain, remainder taken from reference TRBV7-3 and TRBJ2-1, is GAGVSQTPSNKVTEKGKYVELRCDPISGHTALYWYRQSLGQGPEFLIYFQGTGAADDSGLPNDRFFAVRPEGSVSTLKIQRTERGDSAVYLCASSSSGLAGYNEQFFGPGTRLTVL.

The V call is TRBV28, the J call TRBJ1-6; the match to TRBD1 covers 7 bases. The CDR3 totals 14 residues. Germline assignment: CDR1 MDHEN and CDR2 SYDVKM. The ends lost 5 bases at V and 10 bases at J; junction bases unmatched: 8. The DNA for the CDR3 is TGTGCCAGCAGTGAAAACTGGGACAGATCACCCCTCCACTTT. This sequence encodes CASSENWDRSPLHF.

The chain uses TRBV7-9 and TRBJ2-5; D assignment may be TRBD1 or TRBD2 (5 bases each). CDR3 length: 14 amino acids. The V end lost 0 bases, the J end lost 5 bases, and 10 bases lay between the germline ends. Germline-derived CDR1 and CDR2 are SEHNR and FQNEAQ (reference sequence). The CDR3, as DNA: TGTGCCAGCAGCTTAGCTTCAGGGAGCGAGACCCAGTACTTC. Encoded protein: CASSLASGSETQYF.